These T cell receptor beta chains were read from a single sample in a study of shared clonotypes between healthy human individuals. Assay: immunoSEQ multiplex PCR; the TCRdb copy retains only in-frame clones and omits some. Of some 1 million clones listed, around 76% are singletons. The sequenced sample consisted of memory CD4+ T cells sorted from blood. These receptors came from a young man in good health. Both conserved end residues are part of each CDR3. D genes are given only for firm matches. For some rows the clone size is stated as once, few or many, or as a class when expanded; others skip it.

abundance: .; d_gene: .; v_gene: TRBV6-6; j_gene: TRBJ1-2; CDR3aa: CASSYSSGIGYTF; CDR3nt: TGTGCCAGCAGTTACTCTTCGGGGATTGGCTACACCTTC
abundance: once; d_gene: .; v_gene: TRBV18; j_gene: TRBJ1-2; CDR3aa: CASSPGTGHYGYTF; CDR3nt: TGTGCCAGCTCACCAGGGACGGGCCACTATGGCTACACCTTC
abundance: .; d_gene: .; v_gene: TRBV6-1; j_gene: TRBJ1-1; CDR3aa: CASSEEWGGHTEAFF; CDR3nt: TGTGCCAGCAGTGAGGAATGGGGGGGGCACACTGAAGCTTTCTTT
abundance: .; d_gene: .; v_gene: TRBV29-1; j_gene: TRBJ2-7; CDR3aa: CSVENDEAGYEQYF; CDR3nt: TGCAGCGTTGAAAATGACGAGGCGGGCTACGAGCAGTACTTC
abundance: .; d_gene: TRBD2; v_gene: TRBV5-4; j_gene: TRBJ2-5; CDR3aa: CASSFSGGFQETQYF; CDR3nt: TGTGCCAGCAGCTTCAGCGGGGGGTTCCAAGAGACCCAGTACTTC
abundance: .; d_gene: TRBD1; v_gene: TRBV11-1; j_gene: TRBJ1-6; CDR3aa: CASSSDRGAGSPLHF; CDR3nt: TGTGCCAGCAGCTCGGACAGGGGCGCCGGATCACCCCTCCACTTT
abundance: .; d_gene: TRBD1; v_gene: TRBV5-1; j_gene: TRBJ1-1; CDR3aa: CASSSGQKNTEAFF; CDR3nt: TGCGCCAGCAGCTCGGGACAGAAGAACACTGAAGCTTTCTTT
abundance: few; d_gene: TRBD1; v_gene: TRBV5-4; j_gene: TRBJ2-1; CDR3aa: CASSLGDRGYNEQFF; CDR3nt: TGTGCCAGCAGCTTGGGCGACAGGGGCTACAATGAGCAGTTCTTC
abundance: .; d_gene: .; v_gene: TRBV19; j_gene: TRBJ2-7; CDR3aa: CASTGAGAPEQYF; CDR3nt: TGTGCCAGTACCGGCGCGGGGGCGCCCGAGCAGTACTTC
abundance: few; d_gene: .; v_gene: TRBV6-1; j_gene: TRBJ1-2; CDR3aa: CASSEAHGQYYGYTF; CDR3nt: TGTGCCAGCAGTGAAGCGCACGGACAATACTATGGCTACACCTTC
abundance: .; d_gene: TRBD2; v_gene: TRBV7-2; j_gene: TRBJ2-5; CDR3aa: CASSLGGSSGRLTETQYF; CDR3nt: TGTGCCAGCAGCTTAGGGGGGTCTAGCGGGAGGCTCACAGAGACCCAGTACTTC
abundance: .; d_gene: .; v_gene: TRBV7-9; j_gene: TRBJ2-5; CDR3aa: CASSRRDTQQETQYF; CDR3nt: TGTGCCAGCAGCCGCCGGGACACGCAACAAGAGACCCAGTACTTC
abundance: .; d_gene: .; v_gene: TRBV4-2; j_gene: TRBJ2-7; CDR3aa: CASSQDRTAWEQYF; CDR3nt: TGTGCCAGCAGCCAAGATCGAACAGCGTGGGAGCAGTACTTC
abundance: .; d_gene: TRBD1; v_gene: TRBV5-1; j_gene: TRBJ2-2; CDR3aa: CASSYTQGADTGELFF; CDR3nt: TGCGCCAGCAGCTACACCCAGGGGGCGGATACCGGGGAGCTGTTTTTT
abundance: few; d_gene: .; v_gene: TRBV6-1; j_gene: TRBJ2-7; CDR3aa: CASSPGGAGGYEQYF; CDR3nt: TGTGCCAGCAGCCCCGGAGGCGCGGGCGGCTACGAGCAGTACTTC
abundance: .; d_gene: .; v_gene: TRBV19; j_gene: TRBJ1-5; CDR3aa: CASSIGFEPQHF; CDR3nt: TGTGCCAGTAGTATAGGCTTTGAGCCCCAGCATTTT
abundance: .; d_gene: .; v_gene: TRBV5-6; j_gene: TRBJ1-5; CDR3aa: CASSLGRIQPQHF; CDR3nt: TGTGCCAGCAGCTTGGGTCGGATCCAGCCCCAGCATTTT
abundance: .; d_gene: .; v_gene: TRBV7-9; j_gene: TRBJ1-5; CDR3aa: CASRPPGLNQPQHF; CDR3nt: TGTGCCAGCAGACCTCCGGGGCTCAATCAGCCCCAGCATTTT
abundance: .; d_gene: TRBD1; v_gene: TRBV5-1; j_gene: TRBJ1-6; CDR3aa: CASSLAGGQRDSPLHF; CDR3nt: TGCGCCAGCAGCTTGGCCGGGGGACAGAGGGATTCACCCCTCCACTTT
abundance: .; d_gene: TRBD2; v_gene: TRBV5-4; j_gene: TRBJ2-7; CDR3aa: CASTLAGQPYEQYF; CDR3nt: TGTGCCAGCACTCTAGCGGGACAACCCTACGAGCAGTACTTC
abundance: .; d_gene: .; v_gene: TRBV13; j_gene: TRBJ1-5; CDR3aa: CASSLGNQPQHF; CDR3nt: TGTGCCAGCAGCTTAGGAAATCAGCCCCAGCATTTT
abundance: .; d_gene: .; v_gene: TRBV5-4; j_gene: TRBJ2-5; CDR3aa: CASSLGLEAEAQYF; CDR3nt: TGTGCCAGCAGCTTGGGACTAGAGGCCGAGGCCCAGTACTTC
abundance: .; d_gene: .; v_gene: TRBV28; j_gene: TRBJ2-2; CDR3aa: CASSDRGNTGELFF; CDR3nt: TGTGCCAGCAGTGACCGAGGTAACACCGGGGAGCTGTTTTTT
abundance: .; d_gene: TRBD1; v_gene: TRBV7-8; j_gene: TRBJ2-2; CDR3aa: CASSLGDRQTIGELFF; CDR3nt: TGTGCCAGCAGCTTAGGGGACAGGCAAACAATCGGGGAGCTGTTTTTT
abundance: .; d_gene: .; v_gene: TRBV2; j_gene: TRBJ2-7; CDR3aa: CASRPPLAVSYEQYF; CDR3nt: TGTGCCAGCAGGCCCCCACTAGCAGTTTCCTACGAGCAGTACTTC
abundance: many; d_gene: .; v_gene: TRBV7-3; j_gene: TRBJ2-1; CDR3aa: CASSLTRADYNEQFF; CDR3nt: TGTGCCAGCAGCTTAACCCGGGCTGATTACAATGAGCAGTTCTTC
abundance: .; d_gene: TRBD1; v_gene: TRBV27; j_gene: TRBJ2-4; CDR3aa: CASSLKASGTGLRDIQYF; CDR3nt: TGTGCCAGCAGTTTAAAAGCATCCGGGACAGGGTTAAGAGACATTCAGTACTTC
abundance: .; d_gene: TRBD1; v_gene: TRBV10-1; j_gene: TRBJ2-2; CDR3aa: CASRMGQGLGELFF; CDR3nt: TGCGCCAGCAGGATGGGACAGGGTCTGGGGGAGCTGTTTTTT
abundance: .; d_gene: .; v_gene: TRBV19; j_gene: TRBJ1-1; CDR3aa: CASRVGGMNTEAFF; CDR3nt: TGTGCCAGCCGAGTTGGAGGGATGAACACTGAAGCTTTCTTT
abundance: .; d_gene: TRBD1; v_gene: TRBV2; j_gene: TRBJ2-1; CDR3aa: CASTLGQLLRGEQFF; CDR3nt: TGTGCCAGCACCCTGGGACAGCTCCTACGGGGTGAGCAGTTCTTC
abundance: .; d_gene: .; v_gene: TRBV10-3; j_gene: TRBJ2-5; CDR3aa: CAISRGNGGETQYF; CDR3nt: TGTGCCATCAGCCGGGGTAACGGTGGGGAGACCCAGTACTTC
abundance: .; d_gene: .; v_gene: TRBV28; j_gene: TRBJ2-7; CDR3aa: CASSPRSGESYEQYF; CDR3nt: TGTGCCAGCAGTCCCCGCTCCGGTGAGTCCTACGAGCAGTACTTC
abundance: .; d_gene: TRBD1; v_gene: TRBV2; j_gene: TRBJ1-6; CDR3aa: CASSERTGNSPLHF; CDR3nt: TGTGCCAGCAGTGAAAGGACAGGGAATTCACCTCTCCACTTT
abundance: .; d_gene: .; v_gene: TRBV7-2; j_gene: TRBJ1-2; CDR3aa: CASSPDPGLNYGYTF; CDR3nt: TGTGCCAGCAGCCCGGACCCTGGGCTTAACTATGGCTACACCTTC
abundance: .; d_gene: .; v_gene: TRBV27; j_gene: TRBJ2-7; CDR3aa: CASSISGVSSYEQYF; CDR3nt: TGTGCCAGCAGCATCTCAGGGGTTAGCTCCTACGAGCAGTACTTC
abundance: .; d_gene: .; v_gene: TRBV11-1; j_gene: TRBJ1-2; CDR3aa: CASRGVAGPNYGYTF; CDR3nt: TGTGCCAGCAGAGGGGTCGCAGGACCAAACTATGGCTACACCTTC
abundance: .; d_gene: .; v_gene: TRBV5-4; j_gene: TRBJ2-1; CDR3aa: CASSDQTGTSNEQFF; CDR3nt: TGTGCCAGCAGCGACCAAACCGGGACAAGCAATGAGCAGTTCTTC
abundance: .; d_gene: TRBD1; v_gene: TRBV28; j_gene: TRBJ2-3; CDR3aa: CASPLSTGLTDTQYF; CDR3nt: TGTGCCTCCCCTCTCTCGACAGGGCTCACAGATACGCAGTATTTT
abundance: .; d_gene: .; v_gene: TRBV14; j_gene: TRBJ1-1; CDR3aa: CASSQSAGVGTEAFF; CDR3nt: TGTGCCAGCAGCCAGTCGGCAGGCGTCGGGACTGAAGCTTTCTTT
abundance: .; d_gene: .; v_gene: TRBV7-2; j_gene: TRBJ2-3; CDR3aa: CASSFGPPPITDTQYF; CDR3nt: TGTGCCAGCAGCTTTGGTCCCCCCCCGATTACAGATACGCAGTATTTT
abundance: .; d_gene: .; v_gene: TRBV4-1; j_gene: TRBJ1-1; CDR3aa: CASGRGEGTQNTEAFF; CDR3nt: TGCGCCAGCGGAAGGGGAGAGGGGACCCAGAACACTGAAGCTTTCTTT
abundance: .; d_gene: .; v_gene: TRBV27; j_gene: TRBJ1-1; CDR3aa: CASSLLSSATEAFF; CDR3nt: TGTGCCAGCAGTTTACTTTCGTCAGCCACTGAAGCTTTCTTT
abundance: .; d_gene: .; v_gene: TRBV7-2; j_gene: TRBJ2-7; CDR3aa: CASSLNPRASSYEQYF; CDR3nt: TGTGCCAGCAGCCTCAACCCCCGGGCCTCCTCCTACGAGCAGTACTTC
abundance: .; d_gene: TRBD1; v_gene: TRBV10-3; j_gene: TRBJ1-6; CDR3aa: CAIRDRENRSPLHF; CDR3nt: TGTGCCATCAGGGACAGGGAGAATCGTTCACCCCTCCACTTT
abundance: .; d_gene: TRBD1; v_gene: TRBV4-1; j_gene: TRBJ2-5; CDR3aa: CASSPTGGGETQYF; CDR3nt: TGCGCCAGCAGTCCTACAGGGGGCGGAGAGACCCAGTACTTC
abundance: .; d_gene: TRBD2; v_gene: TRBV10-2; j_gene: TRBJ2-3; CDR3aa: CASSPLAASTDTQYF; CDR3nt: TGCGCCAGCAGTCCACTAGCGGCTAGCACAGATACGCAGTATTTT
abundance: once; d_gene: .; v_gene: TRBV5-1; j_gene: TRBJ2-3; CDR3aa: CASSLDGRQRSTDTQYF; CDR3nt: TGCGCCAGCAGCTTGGACGGCAGACAAAGAAGCACAGATACGCAGTATTTT